Below, one T cell receptor beta chain is given with its context. Which antigen it targets is not known. No base quality values were provided; no much bigger clone lies one nucleotide off. The data belong to a study of shared clonotypes between healthy human individuals (dated by TCRdb to the early 2020s). With regard to the full study: A couple of women and a few men aged 18 to 49 years were included in the cohort. For each donor, CD4 naive and CD4 memory were each run on three plates, CD8 naive on two plates, and CD8 memory on one plate. Blood TCR repertoires of four to six healthy adults were deeply sequenced to estimate repertoire size and the extent of clonotype sharing between individuals. Different laboratories and diverse techniques were used to prepare libraries and sequence TCR repertoires, to increase sequencing depth and limit assay-specific biases. Each donor's leukapheresis produced roughly between about 0.85 and 10 billion PBMCs. Results the study describes overall, beyond this receptor: Even with the large sequencing depth, rarefaction of the sorted-subset datasets indicated that sequencing was incomplete. Based on pairwise subsampling, the degree of clonotype sharing among donors was expected to be affected by sequencing depth. The genetic and exposure-history diversity represented was limited by the small number of donors. Only blood was sampled, and tissue TCR repertoires likely differ from those in blood. Larger estimated clonotype richness was generally found for naive subsets than for memory subsets. Across several donors, roughly 5% of naive CD4, approximately 3.5% of naive CD8, about 2.3% of memory CD4, and roughly 0.41% of memory CD8 clonotypes were shared. Compared with non-shared clonotypes, clonotypes shared by all four sorted-subset donors had higher generation probabilities.

CD8 naive samples were CD45RO-negative cells positively selected for CCR7, giving a CD45RA+CCR7+ population that excluded TemRA cells. Donors were healthy HIV-negative adults with no recently reported acute infections or vaccinations. All donors were Caucasian adults living in Nashville, Tennessee, USA. Blood was collected by leukapheresis, and PBMCs were isolated by Ficoll-Histopaque density gradient centrifugation and then cryopreserved in liquid nitrogen vapor phase. Purity and quantity of every magnetically sorted T cell population were checked by analytical flow cytometry. From each sorted fraction, genomic DNA was isolated and quantified by UV absorbance on a Nanodrop 2000c. V trim: 5 bases; J trim: 4 bases; unmatched bases: 14. The germline V gene specifies SGHTA as CDR1 and FQGTGA as CDR2. The CDR3 spans 18 residues, from the cysteine through the phenylalanine. Of the read, only the CDR3 DNA is kept; its 54 bases are in frame from base 1.

TCR CDR3 regions were amplified from genomic DNA by multiplex PCR using the deep immunoSEQ assay. For each cell subset, the extracted genomic DNA was distributed evenly across all wells of several immunoSEQ 96-well plates, and each plate served as one replicate. Each replicate PCR for sorted subsets received around 210 ng genomic DNA, equal to tens of thousands of T cell genomes. Purified libraries were measured with a Qubit 3.0 fluorometer, size-checked on a Bioanalyzer 2100, and measured again with the KAPA Library Quantification kit. Each immunoSEQ 96-well plate was sequenced on its own single-read 150-cycle Illumina NextSeq 550 flow cell. As for how the authors treated the data: Because only junctional sequences without quality scores were contained in the immunoSEQ output, filtering matching that applied to full-length reads could not be performed. To assign V/J genes and CDR3, sequences were annotated using PyIR, a Python wrapper for IgBLAST v1.9, with IMGT germline references. Any read was removed if the V/J assignment was weak (E-value above 1e-6), the CDR3 was missing, or the read contained stop codons, out-of-frame junctions, or ambiguous translated residues. V3J clonotypes were defined as sequences sharing an identical inferred V gene, J gene, and CDR3 amino acid sequence. Percentage overlap between repertoires was calculated by dividing the number of shared unique clonotypes by the size of the smaller repertoire. Repertoire richness was assessed with RTK rarefaction, the Chao1 estimator, and Recon v2.1 estimates of unobserved clonotypes. Generation probabilities were computed with OLGA for all TCRbeta clonotypes obtained by the gDNA method from several donors. TCRdb took over this immuneACCESS table, retaining in-frame rearrangements with V and J assigned. Such tables are incomplete; in checked studies, under half of the missing clones stem from an unresolved V gene, and the remainder is unexplained. That table furnishes V, J and clone size, whereas the DNA furnished D and trimming. The sample table lists about 2.1 million clones, 85% to 95% of them with a count of one. Together, the top ten hold around 1.7% of the sample.

The V gene is TRBV7-3 and the J gene is TRBJ1-2; TRBD1 aligns with 12 central bases. Sequencing was carried out using naive CD8+ T cells from PBMCs. The cell subset or site label, as the study defines it: CD45RA+CCR7+. The sequence was collected from a man between 18 and 29 years old in good health. Some clones in this sample may be carry-over from other donors' samples. The DNA sequence is as follows: TGTGCCAGCAGCGGAACCGGGACAGGGGGCGAAGGGAGCTATGGCTACACCTTC. Its protein reads: CASSGTGTGGEGSYGYTF.